This T cell receptor beta chain came from a study of T cell responses to AZD1222 COVID-19 vaccine. The repertoire was sequenced with immunoSEQ multiplex PCR; TCRdb's copy has only in-frame clones and lacks some. The sample shows over 150,000 clones, 85% to 90% of them seen only once. V gave up 1 base and J gave up 4 bases, with 5 bases separating them. CDR3 size: 13 residues. Germline CDR1 reads LNHDA; CDR2 reads SQIVND (reference sequence). The chain has TRBV19 and TRBJ1-5; D is undetermined. This specimen was peripheral blood, taken on day 0 of AZD1222 vaccination. This clonotype was sampled from an adult in good health. CDR3 region: CASSIGRNQPQHF. CDR3 nucleotide sequence: TGTGCCAGTAGTATAGGGCGTAATCAGCCCCAGCATTTT.